This T cell receptor beta chain was identified during a study of CD8 T cell repertoires and HIV-1 epitope variants. Study-level background: T cells were stimulated with Twenty-five Gag and Nef peptides separately. Regarding the study as a whole: Most of the nine antigen-specific clonotypes appeared cross-reactive to autologous or escape variants.

This CDR3 spans 15 amino acids. V lost 1 base and J 4 bases, leaving 13 bases between the germline ends. Germline lookup yields CDR1 LGHNA and CDR2 YSLEER. Notes on this clone: Its cognate antigen is unknown.

On the immunoSEQ platform, TCR beta CDR3s were sequenced at survey depth. Sequencing was performed with immunoSEQ multiplex PCR; in TCRdb, only in-frame clones are kept and a portion is missing. The repertoire holds a few thousand clones, with around two thirds as singletons. Sequencing was performed on cultured CD8+ T cells derived from PBMCs. The sequence came from a male donor with HIV. The rearrangement uses TRBV4-3 and TRBJ1-2; perhaps TRBD1 as D (5 bases). CDR3 DNA sequence: TGCGCCAGCAGCCAAGGTCTCGGGACTTCCTATGGCTACACCTTC. It specifies CASSQGLGTSYGYTF.